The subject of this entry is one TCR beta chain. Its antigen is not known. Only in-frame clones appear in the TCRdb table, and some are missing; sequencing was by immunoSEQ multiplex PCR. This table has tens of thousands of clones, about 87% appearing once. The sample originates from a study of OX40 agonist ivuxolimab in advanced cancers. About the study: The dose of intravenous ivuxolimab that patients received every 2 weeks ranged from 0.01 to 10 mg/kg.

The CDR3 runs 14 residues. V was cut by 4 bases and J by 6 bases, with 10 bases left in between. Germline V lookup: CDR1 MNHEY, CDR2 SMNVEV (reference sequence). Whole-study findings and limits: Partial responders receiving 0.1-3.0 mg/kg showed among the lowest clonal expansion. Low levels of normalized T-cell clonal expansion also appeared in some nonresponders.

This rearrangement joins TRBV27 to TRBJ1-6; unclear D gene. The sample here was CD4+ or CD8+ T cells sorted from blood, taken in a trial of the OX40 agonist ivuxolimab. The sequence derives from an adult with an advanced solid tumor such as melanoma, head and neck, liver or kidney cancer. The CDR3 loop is CASSSFSGNSPLHF. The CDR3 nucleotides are TGTGCCAGCAGTTCTTTTTCTGGTAATTCACCCCTCCACTTT.